Below are 27 T cell receptor beta chains sequenced from a single sample in a study of blood T cell repertoires in COVID-19. TCRdb's copy holds only in-frame clones and misses some; the assay was immunoSEQ multiplex PCR. The sample shows roughly 150,000 clones, roughly 85% of them seen only once. The source material was PBMCs or T cells enriched from blood (not recorded which). Receptors were obtained from a woman aged 65 to 85 in a cohort exposed to, infected with or recovered from COVID-19 (not recorded which).

A few counts support this clone. The chain recombines TRBV14 with TRBJ1-6, with a possible D match to TRBD1 (6 bases). V was cut by 0 bases and J by 0 bases, with 6 bases left in between. Germline assignment: CDR1 SGHDN and CDR2 FVKESK. This CDR3 is built from 16 residues. The CDR3 loop is CASSQDRGSYNSPLHF. CDR3 nucleotide sequence: TGTGCCAGCAGCCAAGACAGGGGCTCCTATAATTCACCCCTCCACTTT.

The rearrangement joins TRBV5-5 to TRBJ2-3; D might be TRBD2 (6 bases). This CDR3 region has 14 residues. The V end lost 2 bases, the J end lost 2 bases, and 9 bases lay between the germline ends. Per germline, CDR1 SGHKS and CDR2 YYEKEE (reference sequence). In DNA, the CDR3 is TGTGCCAGCAGCTTCGGCGGGATCACAGATACGCAGTATTTT. Translation: CASSFGGITDTQYF.

The chain has TRBV5-1 and TRBJ2-1; D may be TRBD1 (5 bases). The V gene's germline CDR1 is SGHRS and CDR2 YFSETQ. The CDR3 loop spans 15 amino acids. Trimming stripped 0 bases from V and 5 bases from J, with 12 bases between. CDR3 region: CASSLEGRDHNEQFF. DNA for the CDR3: TGCGCCAGCAGCTTGGAGGGGCGCGACCACAATGAGCAGTTCTTC.

The V call is TRBV5-1, the J call TRBJ2-1; 10 bases line up with TRBD1. Trimming cost V 4 bases and J 4 bases; bases outside gene matches: 8. The CDR3 length is 16 residues. Germline lookup yields CDR1 SGHRS and CDR2 YFSETQ. CDR3 loop: CASSPRDRGVYNEQFF. For the CDR3, the DNA is TGCGCCAGCAGCCCCAGGGACAGGGGCGTTTACAATGAGCAGTTCTTC.

Only one count was recorded for this clone. This chain connects TRBV5-8 to TRBJ2-3; 16 bases line up with TRBD2. Looked up from germline, CDR1 is SGHTS and CDR2 is YDEGEE. Losses at the gene ends were 4 bases for V and 6 bases for J; bases not matched to a gene: 2. This CDR3 region has 15 residues. CDR3 DNA sequence: TGTGCCAGCAGCCTGGGACTAGCGGGAGGGGATACGCAGTATTTT. Translated: CASSLGLAGGDTQYF.

This rearrangement joins TRBV28 to TRBJ1-4; D is possibly TRBD1 (6 bases). V was clipped by 5 bases and J by 6 bases, with 13 bases between them. The CDR3 is 14 amino acids. The germline gives CDR1 MDHEN, CDR2 SYDVKM. In DNA form, the CDR3 reads TGTGCCAGCAGTCTCCAGGGGAGGGATGAAAAACTGTTTTTT. Translation: CASSLQGRDEKLFF.

This clone appeared once. The rearrangement joins TRBV9 to TRBJ1-4; D gene unclear. Looked up from germline, CDR1 is SGDLS and CDR2 is YYNGEE. Trimming left V 0 bases short and J 7 bases short, with 13 bases between. The CDR3 is made up of 15 amino acids. The CDR3 reads CASSVDTIPGEKLFF. The CDR3 DNA is TGTGCCAGCAGCGTAGATACAATACCGGGTGAAAAACTGTTTTTT.

This chain links TRBV18 with TRBJ2-7, with D unclear. This CDR3 has 11 residues. Trimming left V 6 bases short and J 3 bases short, with 6 bases between. From germline, CDR1 is KGHSH and CDR2 LQKENI. The CDR3 sequence: CASSYSYEQYF. The CDR3 DNA follows: TGTGCCAGCTCGTACAGCTACGAGCAGTACTTC.

The chain is built from TRBV28 and TRBJ2-7; 7 nucleotides align to TRBD1. This CDR3 has 12 amino acids. V dropped 7 bases and J dropped 3; count of bases not matched to a gene: 3. Germline lookup yields CDR1 MDHEN and CDR2 SYDVKM. Here the CDR3 reads CASTAGGYEQYF. Here the CDR3 DNA reads TGTGCCAGCACTGCAGGGGGCTACGAGCAGTACTTC.

The genes are TRBV5-1 and TRBJ2-6; D unresolved. CDR1 is SGHRS, CDR2 YFSETQ, per germline. V was shortened by 0 bases and J by 4 bases, with 5 bases between the two germline ends. The CDR3 loop spans 14 amino acids. CDR3 amino acids: CASSLDLGANVLTF. DNA of the CDR3: TGCGCCAGCAGCTTGGACTTGGGGGCCAACGTCCTGACTTTC.

The chain is built from TRBV5-1 and TRBJ1-2, with 7 bases that match TRBD1. CDR3 length equals 16 residues. Germline V gives CDR1 SGHRS, CDR2 YFSETQ. Germline trimming cut 4 bases from V and 3 bases from J; bases unmatched to any gene: 12. In DNA form, the CDR3 reads TGCGCCAGCAGCCAAAGAGGGGGCGTAGAAGACTATGGCTACACCTTC. Its protein product is CASSQRGGVEDYGYTF.

The chain couples TRBV28 to TRBJ1-2, with D possibly being TRBD1 (6 bases). The CDR3 spans 14 residues. Between the trimmed V and J ends, which lost 4 bases and 4 bases, there was a span of 13 bases. Germline loops: CDR1 MDHEN, CDR2 SYDVKM. CDR3 nucleotide sequence: TGTGCCAGCAGTTCCCAGGCAGGGGCCTATGGCTACACCTTC. It specifies CASSSQAGAYGYTF.

This chain links TRBV19 with TRBJ2-7; 11 bases fit TRBD1. Germline V lookup: CDR1 LNHDA, CDR2 SQIVND (reference sequence). J was trimmed by 6 bases and V by 3 bases; bases with no gene match: 10. The CDR3 covers 16 residues. The CDR3 DNA follows: TGTGCCAGTAGTATTTCGGACAGGGGGCCATCTTTCGAGCAGTACTTC. Its translation is CASSISDRGPSFEQYF. Full variable domain (rest looked up from reference TRBV19 and TRBJ2-7): DGGITQSPKYLFRKEGQNVTLSCEQNLNHDAMYWYRQDPGQGLRLIYYSQIVNDFQKGDIAEGYSVSREKKESFPLTVTSAQKNPTAFYLCASSISDRGPSFEQYFGPGTRLTVT.

This sequence joins TRBV14 and TRBJ1-3; D remains ambiguous. Germline CDR1 SGHDN, CDR2 FVKESK. With 2 bases removed from V and 2 bases from J, the gap between germline ends came to 13 bases. There are 16 residues in the CDR3. The CDR3 sequence is CASSQFPRVTGNTIYF. The CDR3 DNA is TGTGCCAGCAGCCAATTTCCCCGGGTCACTGGAAACACCATATATTTT.

V is TRBV7-9 and J is TRBJ1-4; D unclear. Germline V CDR1 and CDR2: SEHNR, FQNEAQ (reference sequence). V was cut by 1 base and J by 8 bases, with 5 bases left in between. CDR3 length: 12 amino acids. CDR3 protein: CASSLEPEKLFF. The CDR3, as DNA: TGTGCCAGCAGCTTAGAGCCAGAAAAACTGTTTTTT.

This clone occurred a few times. The chain is built from TRBV2 and TRBJ1-3, with D possibly TRBD1 on 5 matching bases. The V gene's germline CDR1 is SNHLY and CDR2 FYNNEI. The CDR3 is 17 amino acids. V gave up 7 bases and J gave up 2 bases, with 21 bases separating them. The CDR3 loop is CASTRIGLGGTGNTIYF. The CDR3 DNA follows: TGTGCCAGCACCCGGATTGGTTTGGGGGGAACTGGAAACACCATATATTTT.

This clone has only one observation. CDR3 nucleotide sequence: TGTGCCAGCAGCGTAGGGAGGGCAAGTGAGCAGTTCTTC. Its translation is CASSVGRASEQFF. This chain links TRBV9 with TRBJ2-1; D may be TRBD2 (6 bases). The CDR3 is 13 residues long. CDR1 is SGDLS, CDR2 YYNGEE, per germline. Trimming took 0 bases from V and 9 from J, leaving 10 bases between them.

V and J are TRBV6-5 and TRBJ2-3; 12 bases map to TRBD2. J gave up 5 bases and V 5 bases, and 5 bases lay outside the gene matches. CDR1 MNHEY and CDR2 SVGAGI come from the germline V gene. The length of the CDR3 is 15 residues. This CDR3 is CASSLAGGLRDTQYF. The CDR3 DNA reads as TGTGCCAGCAGTCTAGCGGGAGGGTTGCGAGATACGCAGTATTTT.

The CDR3 DNA reads TGTGCCAGCAGTAAGACAGGGGGCGCTACCAATCAGCCCCAGCATTTT. This gives the protein CASSKTGGATNQPQHF. V usage is TRBV28 and J usage is TRBJ1-5; TRBD1 aligns across 10 bases. Trimming removed 5 bases from V and 3 bases from J; junction bases left unmatched: 7. This CDR3 is built from 16 residues. CDR1 and CDR2 (germline): MDHEN, SYDVKM.

In nucleotides, the CDR3 is TGTGCCAGCAGTCTGGGACAGCTGAACACCGGGGAGCTGTTTTTT. Its protein product is CASSLGQLNTGELFF. The chain couples TRBV6-5 to TRBJ2-2; 7 bases map to TRBD1. V shed 5 bases and J 1 base; nucleotides not matched to a gene: 4. CDR1 and CDR2 (germline): MNHEY, SVGAGI. The CDR3 sequence is 15 residues long.

V gene TRBV5-1 combines with J gene TRBJ2-1, with TRBD1 matching 7 bases. The trim removed 0 bases at V and 8 bases at J, leaving 5 bases unmatched. The germline V gene has CDR1 SGHRS and CDR2 YFSETQ. CDR3 size: 14 residues. CDR3 loop: CASSLAQQGYEQFF. In DNA form, the CDR3 reads TGCGCCAGCAGCTTGGCACAACAGGGGTATGAGCAGTTCTTC.

The chain uses TRBV10-3 and TRBJ2-5, with D maybe TRBD1 (5 bases). Germline values: CDR1 ENHRY, CDR2 SYGVKD. The CDR3 extends over 15 amino acids. V dropped 0 bases and J dropped 2 bases, with 10 bases sitting between them. The CDR3 DNA is TGTGCCATCAGTGAGTCCTGGGCAGGGCAAGAGACCCAGTACTTC. Protein product: CAISESWAGQETQYF.

The chain employs TRBV12-3 or TRBV12-4 and TRBJ1-1; no definite D call. V was trimmed by 10 bases and J by 1 base, leaving 13 bases between them. CDR3 length: 13 residues. CDR3 coding DNA: TGTGCCACCTGGGCCGGAAGGAACACTGAAGCTTTCTTT. As protein: CATWAGRNTEAFF.

V is TRBV29-1 and J is TRBJ2-1, with TRBD2 matching over 7 bases. There are 14 residues in the CDR3. Trimming removed 1 base from V and 2 bases from J; junction bases left unmatched: 2. Germline CDR1 SQVTM, CDR2 ANQGSEA. CDR3 coding DNA: TGCAGCGTTGAAGCTAGCGGAGCCTACAATGAGCAGTTCTTC. Its translation: CSVEASGAYNEQFF.

V gene TRBV5-1 combines with J gene TRBJ2-7; D might be TRBD1 (8 bases). The V gene lost 3 bases and the J gene lost 3 bases, with 19 bases spanning the gap. The CDR3 totals 16 residues. Per germline, CDR1 SGHRS and CDR2 YFSETQ. The CDR3 region has the DNA TGCGCCAGCAGCTCATTAACAGGGGGGGCCAACTACGAGCAGTACTTC. Its protein product is CASSSLTGGANYEQYF.

Comments on this clone: One junction end does not reproduce the germline sequence, and a read error may be involved. The CDR3 spells CASSRNRGTEAFF. The CDR3, as DNA: TGTGCCAGCAGCCGAAACAGGGGCACTGAGGCTTTCTTT. The chain combines TRBV5-6 with TRBJ1-1; 7 bases are a match to TRBD1. Germline CDR1 SGHDT, CDR2 YYEEEE. CDR3 size: 13 residues.

The rearrangement links TRBV13 to TRBJ1-2, with 11 positions matching TRBD1. V lost 2 bases and J lost 7; bases outside the gene matches: 3. CDR3 length equals 14 residues. The germline V gene has CDR1 PRHDT and CDR2 FYEKMQ (reference sequence). The CDR3 DNA follows: TGTGCCAGCAGCTTACCTGGGACAGGGGGTGGCTACACCTTC. Amino acids: CASSLPGTGGGYTF.